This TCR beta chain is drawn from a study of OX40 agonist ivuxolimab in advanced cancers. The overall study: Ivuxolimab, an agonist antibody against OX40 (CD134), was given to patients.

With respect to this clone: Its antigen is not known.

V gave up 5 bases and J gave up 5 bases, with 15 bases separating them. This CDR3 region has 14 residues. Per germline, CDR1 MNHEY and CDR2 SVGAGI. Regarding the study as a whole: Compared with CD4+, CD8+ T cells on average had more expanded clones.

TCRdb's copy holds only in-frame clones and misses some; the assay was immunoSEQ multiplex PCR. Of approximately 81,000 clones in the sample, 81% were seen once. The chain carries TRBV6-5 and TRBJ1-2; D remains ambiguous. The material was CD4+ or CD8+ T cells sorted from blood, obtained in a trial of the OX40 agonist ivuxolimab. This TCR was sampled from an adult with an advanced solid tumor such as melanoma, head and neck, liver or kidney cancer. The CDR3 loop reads CASSVDIVGYGYTF. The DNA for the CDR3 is TGTGCCAGCAGTGTTGACATTGTCGGTTATGGCTACACCTTC.